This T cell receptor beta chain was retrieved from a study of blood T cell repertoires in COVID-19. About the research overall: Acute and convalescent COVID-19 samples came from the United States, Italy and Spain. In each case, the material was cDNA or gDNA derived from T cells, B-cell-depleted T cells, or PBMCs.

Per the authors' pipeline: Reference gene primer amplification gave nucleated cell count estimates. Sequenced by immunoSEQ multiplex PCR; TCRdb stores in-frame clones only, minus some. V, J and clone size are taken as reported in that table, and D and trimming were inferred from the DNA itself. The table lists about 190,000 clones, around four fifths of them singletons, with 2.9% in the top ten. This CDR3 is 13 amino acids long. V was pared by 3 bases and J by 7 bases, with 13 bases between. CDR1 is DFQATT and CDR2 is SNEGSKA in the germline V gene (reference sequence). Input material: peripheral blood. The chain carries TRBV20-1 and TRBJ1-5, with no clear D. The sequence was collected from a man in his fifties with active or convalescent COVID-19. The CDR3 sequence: CSASTEEVQPQHF. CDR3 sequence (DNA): TGCAGTGCTAGTACGGAGGAAGTCCAGCCCCAGCATTTT.